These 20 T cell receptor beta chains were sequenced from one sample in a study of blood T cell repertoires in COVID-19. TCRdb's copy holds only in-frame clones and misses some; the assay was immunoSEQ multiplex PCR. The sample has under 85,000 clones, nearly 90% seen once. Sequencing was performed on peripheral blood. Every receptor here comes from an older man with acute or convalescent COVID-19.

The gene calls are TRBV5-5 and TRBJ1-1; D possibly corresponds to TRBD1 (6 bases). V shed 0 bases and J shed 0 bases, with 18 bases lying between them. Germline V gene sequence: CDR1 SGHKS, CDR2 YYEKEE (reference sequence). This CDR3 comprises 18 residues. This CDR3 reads CASSLGWTETYMNTEAFF. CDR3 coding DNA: TGTGCCAGCAGCTTGGGGTGGACAGAGACCTACATGAACACTGAAGCTTTCTTT.

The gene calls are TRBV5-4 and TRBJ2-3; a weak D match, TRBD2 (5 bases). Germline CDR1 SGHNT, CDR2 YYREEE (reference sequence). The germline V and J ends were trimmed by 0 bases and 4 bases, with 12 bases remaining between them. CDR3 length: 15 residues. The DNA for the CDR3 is TGTGCCAGCAGCTTGGGGGTGCTCGGGGCAGATACGCAGTATTTT. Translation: CASSLGVLGADTQYF.

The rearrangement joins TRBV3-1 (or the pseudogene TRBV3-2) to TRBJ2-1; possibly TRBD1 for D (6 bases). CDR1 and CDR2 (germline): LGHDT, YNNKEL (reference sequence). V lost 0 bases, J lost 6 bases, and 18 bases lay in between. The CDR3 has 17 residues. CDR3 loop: CASSQEVGRGRGNEQFF. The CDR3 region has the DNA TGTGCCAGCAGCCAAGAGGTCGGCAGGGGACGGGGCAATGAGCAGTTCTTC.

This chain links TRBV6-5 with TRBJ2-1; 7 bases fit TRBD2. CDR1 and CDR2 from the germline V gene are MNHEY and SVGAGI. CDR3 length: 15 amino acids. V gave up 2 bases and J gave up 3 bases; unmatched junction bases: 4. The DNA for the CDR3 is TGTGCCAGCAGTTACCGTGGCGGGGGCTACAATGAGCAGTTCTTC. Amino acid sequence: CASSYRGGGYNEQFF.

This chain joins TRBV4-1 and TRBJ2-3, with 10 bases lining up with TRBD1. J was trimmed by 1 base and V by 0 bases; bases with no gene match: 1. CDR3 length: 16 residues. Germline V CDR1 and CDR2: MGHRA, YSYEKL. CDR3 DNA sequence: TGCGCCAGCAGCCAAGAGGGACAGGGGCGCACAGATACGCAGTATTTT. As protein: CASSQEGQGRTDTQYF.

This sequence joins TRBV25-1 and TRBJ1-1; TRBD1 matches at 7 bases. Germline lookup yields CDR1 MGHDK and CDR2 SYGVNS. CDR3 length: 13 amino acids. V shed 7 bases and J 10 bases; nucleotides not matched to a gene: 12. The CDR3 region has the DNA TGTGCCAGCACACGACAGGGATTAAGCGTAGCTTTCTTT. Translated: CASTRQGLSVAFF.

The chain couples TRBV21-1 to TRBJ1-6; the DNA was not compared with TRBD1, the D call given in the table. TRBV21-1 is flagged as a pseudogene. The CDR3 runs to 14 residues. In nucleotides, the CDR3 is TGTGCCAGCAGCCTCGACAGGGCGCATTCACCCCTCCACTTT. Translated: CASSLDRAHSPLHF.

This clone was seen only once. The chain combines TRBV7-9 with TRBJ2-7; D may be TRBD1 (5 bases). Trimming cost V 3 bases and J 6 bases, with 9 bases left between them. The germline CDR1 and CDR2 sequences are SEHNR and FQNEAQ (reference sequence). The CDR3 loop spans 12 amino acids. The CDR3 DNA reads TGTGCCAGCAGCTTCTCAGGGTTCGAGCAGTACTTC. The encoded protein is CASSFSGFEQYF.

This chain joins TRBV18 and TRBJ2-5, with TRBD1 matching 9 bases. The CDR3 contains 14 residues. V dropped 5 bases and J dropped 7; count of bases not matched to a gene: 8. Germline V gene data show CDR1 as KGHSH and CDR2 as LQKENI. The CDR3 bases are TGTGCCAGCTCAACACAGGGGGCTGATGGGACCCAGTACTTC. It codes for CASSTQGADGTQYF.

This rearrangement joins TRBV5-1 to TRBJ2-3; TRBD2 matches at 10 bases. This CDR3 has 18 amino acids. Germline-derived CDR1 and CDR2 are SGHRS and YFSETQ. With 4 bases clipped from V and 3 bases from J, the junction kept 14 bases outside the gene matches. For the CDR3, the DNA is TGCGCCAGCAGCGGAGCCCGGGGAGCGGGAGGGCGGACAGATACGCAGTATTTT. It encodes CASSGARGAGGRTDTQYF.

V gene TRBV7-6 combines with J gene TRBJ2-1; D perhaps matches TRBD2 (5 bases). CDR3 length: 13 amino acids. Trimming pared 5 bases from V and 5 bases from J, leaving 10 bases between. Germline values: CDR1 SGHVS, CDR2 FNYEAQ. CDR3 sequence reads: CASSQDWNNEQFF. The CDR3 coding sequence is TGTGCCAGCAGCCAGGACTGGAACAATGAGCAGTTCTTC. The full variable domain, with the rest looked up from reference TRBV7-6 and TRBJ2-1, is GAGVSQSPRYKVTKRGQDVALRCDPISGHVSLYWYRQALGQGPEFLTYFNYEAQQDKSGLPNDRFSAERPEGSISTLTIQRTEQRDSAMYRCASSQDWNNEQFFGPGTRLTVL.

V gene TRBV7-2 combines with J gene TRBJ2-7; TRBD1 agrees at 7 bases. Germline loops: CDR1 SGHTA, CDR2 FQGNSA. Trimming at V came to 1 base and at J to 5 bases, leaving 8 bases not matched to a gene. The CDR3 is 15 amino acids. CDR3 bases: TGTGCCAGCAGCTTAGTAGGGGGCGGTTTCGACGAGCAGTACTTC. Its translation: CASSLVGGGFDEQYF.

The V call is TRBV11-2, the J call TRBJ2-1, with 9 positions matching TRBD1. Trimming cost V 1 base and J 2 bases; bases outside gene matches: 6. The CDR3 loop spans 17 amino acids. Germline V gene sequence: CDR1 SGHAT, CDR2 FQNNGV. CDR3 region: CASSLGSGQGPYNEQFF. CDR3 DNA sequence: TGTGCCAGCAGCTTAGGTTCCGGACAGGGGCCCTACAATGAGCAGTTCTTC.

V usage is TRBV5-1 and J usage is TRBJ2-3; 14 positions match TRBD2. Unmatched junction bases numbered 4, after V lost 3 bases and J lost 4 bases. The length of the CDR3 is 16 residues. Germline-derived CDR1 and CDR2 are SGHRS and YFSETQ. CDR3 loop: CASSSGGLAGADTQYF. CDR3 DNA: TGCGCCAGCAGCTCCGGGGGACTAGCGGGAGCAGATACGCAGTATTTT.

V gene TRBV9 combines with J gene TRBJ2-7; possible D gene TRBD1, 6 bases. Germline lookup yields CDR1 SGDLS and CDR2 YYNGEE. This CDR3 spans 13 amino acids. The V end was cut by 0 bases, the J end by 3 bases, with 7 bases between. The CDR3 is CASSVEQGYEQYF. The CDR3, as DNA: TGTGCCAGCAGCGTAGAACAGGGCTACGAGCAGTACTTC.

CDR3 sequence: CASSLSTITEAFF. In DNA, the CDR3 is TGTGCCAGCAGCTTGAGTACCATCACTGAAGCTTTCTTT. The V and J genes are TRBV12-3 or TRBV12-4 and TRBJ1-1; D remains unclear. There are 13 residues in the CDR3. Trimming shortened V by 6 bases and J by 4 bases, and 12 bases separated the two germline ends.

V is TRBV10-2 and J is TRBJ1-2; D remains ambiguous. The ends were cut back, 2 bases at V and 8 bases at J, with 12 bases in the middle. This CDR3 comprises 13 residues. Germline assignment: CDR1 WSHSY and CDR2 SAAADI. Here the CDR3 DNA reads TGCGCCAGCAGTGAGCCGGCAGGCTCAGGCTACACCTTC. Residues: CASSEPAGSGYTF.

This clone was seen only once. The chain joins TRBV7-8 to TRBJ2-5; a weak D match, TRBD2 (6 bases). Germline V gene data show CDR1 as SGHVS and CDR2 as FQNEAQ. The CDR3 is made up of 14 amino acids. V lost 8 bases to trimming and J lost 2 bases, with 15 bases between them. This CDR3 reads CASARGARQETQYF. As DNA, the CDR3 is TGTGCCAGCGCCCGCGGGGCCCGACAAGAGACCCAGTACTTC.

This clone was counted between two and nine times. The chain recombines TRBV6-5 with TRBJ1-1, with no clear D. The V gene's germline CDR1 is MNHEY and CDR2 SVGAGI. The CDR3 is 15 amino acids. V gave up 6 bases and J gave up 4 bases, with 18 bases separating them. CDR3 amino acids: CASSLTLEAVTEAFF. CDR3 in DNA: TGTGCCAGCAGCCTAACCCTTGAGGCGGTCACTGAAGCTTTCTTT.

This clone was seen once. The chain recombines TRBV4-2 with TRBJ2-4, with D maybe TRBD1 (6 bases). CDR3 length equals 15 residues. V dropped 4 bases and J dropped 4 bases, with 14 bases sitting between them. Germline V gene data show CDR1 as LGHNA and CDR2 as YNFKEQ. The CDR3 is CASSPETGIKNIQYF. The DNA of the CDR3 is TGTGCCAGCAGCCCAGAGACAGGAATAAAAAACATTCAGTACTTC.